One sample yielded the 27 T cell receptor beta chains listed below, sequenced in a study of cytomegalovirus exposure and HLA in healthy donors. Use of 60 Vbeta and 13 Jbeta primers characterized the PCR. Here immunoSEQ multiplex PCR was the method, and the copy in TCRdb shows in-frame clones only, minus some. Of fewer than 200,000 clones listed, 80% to 90% were seen once; the top ten hold roughly 2%. The sequencing input was PBMCs. Receptor source: a young woman in good health and CMV-seronegative.

The CDR3 is CASSAPGTGGHEQYF. As DNA, the CDR3 is TGTGCCAGCAGCGCCCCCGGGACAGGGGGCCACGAGCAGTACTTC. The chain couples TRBV11-2 to TRBJ2-7; 12 nucleotides align to TRBD1. With 5 bases clipped from V and 5 bases from J, the junction kept 7 bases outside the gene matches. This CDR3 contains 15 residues. The germline V gene encodes CDR1 SGHAT and CDR2 FQNNGV.

The CDR3 reads CASSRQGWDNEQFF. The CDR3 bases are TGTGCCAGCAGTAGACAGGGGTGGGACAATGAGCAGTTCTTC. The chain couples TRBV27 to TRBJ2-1; TRBD1 matches 8 bases. The CDR3 consists of 14 residues. After removal of 5 bases from V and 5 bases from J, the junction contained 5 bases not matched to a gene. Germline CDR1 MNHEY, CDR2 SMNVEV (reference sequence).

V is TRBV19 and J is TRBJ1-3; possible D gene TRBD1, 6 bases. Germline loops: CDR1 LNHDA, CDR2 SQIVND (reference sequence). This CDR3 is 14 amino acids long. With 4 bases removed from V and 0 bases from J, the gap between germline ends came to 7 bases. The CDR3 loop reads CASSRTDSGNTIYF. In DNA, the CDR3 is TGTGCCAGTAGTAGGACAGACTCTGGAAACACCATATATTTT.

This chain links TRBV2 with TRBJ2-3, with 8 positions matching TRBD2. J lost 1 base, V lost 1 base, and 1 base had no gene match. Germline values: CDR1 SNHLY, CDR2 FYNNEI. The CDR3 is 15 amino acids. As DNA, the CDR3 is TGTGCCAGCAGTGAAGAGACTAGCGGCACAGATACGCAGTATTTT. It codes for CASSEETSGTDTQYF.

This sequence joins TRBV13 and TRBJ2-7, with a weak D call TRBD2 (6 bases). Germline CDR1 and CDR2: PRHDT and FYEKMQ (reference sequence). The CDR3 is 12 residues long. V was cut by 5 bases and J by 9 bases, with 14 bases left in between. For the CDR3, the DNA is TGTGCCAGCAGCCCTCCGGGACTGCCGCAGTACTTC. It encodes CASSPPGLPQYF.

The CDR3 sequence: CASSTRLTGFGNTIYF. CDR3 nucleotides: TGTGCCAGCAGCACACGCCTGACAGGGTTTGGAAACACCATATATTTT. This rearrangement joins TRBV5-4 to TRBJ1-3; 7 bases agree with TRBD1. The germline V gene has CDR1 SGHNT and CDR2 YYREEE (reference sequence). The CDR3 has 16 amino acids. V lost 4 bases, J lost 3 bases, and 10 bases stayed unmatched.

In this sample, this clone turned up once. This chain links TRBV9 with TRBJ2-1; D is perhaps TRBD1 (5 bases). V was shortened by 4 bases and J by 5 bases, with 22 bases between the two germline ends. Germline CDR1 and CDR2: SGDLS and YYNGEE. This CDR3 contains 17 residues. The CDR3 sequence is CASSPQAGRGVNNEQFF. CDR3 DNA: TGTGCCAGCAGCCCCCAAGCTGGAAGGGGTGTCAACAATGAGCAGTTCTTC.

The chain links TRBV5-1 to TRBJ2-7, with 9 bases aligning to TRBD1. CDR1 SGHRS and CDR2 YFSETQ come from the germline V gene. V trimming: 4 bases; J trimming: 5 bases; junction bases outside the gene matches: 13. The CDR3 sequence is 16 residues long. CDR3 DNA sequence: TGCGCCAGCAGCCATTTTGGCGGGACAGGGACAGACGAGCAGTACTTC. It is translated as CASSHFGGTGTDEQYF.

The chain employs TRBV9 and TRBJ2-5; D perhaps matches TRBD1 (6 bases). CDR1 and CDR2 from the germline V gene are SGDLS and YYNGEE. The CDR3 is 14 residues long. V was cut by 4 bases and J by 2 bases, with 12 bases left in between. The DNA for the CDR3 is TGTGCCAGCAGCCCCGGGACACCGCAAGAGACCCAGTACTTC. This sequence encodes CASSPGTPQETQYF.

The chain carries TRBV25-1 and TRBJ1-1; D call uncertain. V was shortened by 3 bases and J by 5 bases, with 7 bases between the two germline ends. Germline lookup yields CDR1 MGHDK and CDR2 SYGVNS. The CDR3 contains 12 residues. CDR3 sequence: CASSDPKTEAFF. The CDR3 DNA sequence: TGTGCCAGCAGTGACCCTAAAACTGAAGCTTTCTTT.

V is TRBV9 and J is TRBJ1-2; D uncertain. The CDR3 runs to 13 residues. Trimming removed 3 bases from V and 5 bases from J, with 11 bases in between. Germline V gene sequence: CDR1 SGDLS, CDR2 YYNGEE. CDR3 in amino acids: CASSEEGGYGYTF. The CDR3 region has the DNA TGTGCCAGCAGCGAAGAGGGAGGGTATGGCTACACCTTC.

The chain links TRBV27 to TRBJ2-7; D is unclear. The CDR3 runs to 14 residues. Trimming cost V 0 bases and J 0 bases, with 6 bases left between them. The germline V gene has CDR1 MNHEY and CDR2 SMNVEV (reference sequence). The CDR3 DNA sequence: TGTGCCAGCAGTTTATCCCTCCTCTCCTACGAGCAGTACTTC. Its protein product is CASSLSLLSYEQYF.

This chain joins TRBV4-1 and TRBJ2-7, with D possibly being TRBD2 (5 bases). Germline V gives CDR1 MGHRA, CDR2 YSYEKL. The CDR3 is 15 amino acids. V dropped 0 bases and J dropped 3 bases, with 12 bases sitting between them. The CDR3 nucleotides are TGCGCCAGCAGCCAAGAACGGGGAACTTACTACGAGCAGTACTTC. Translating it yields CASSQERGTYYEQYF.

This chain uses TRBV6-1 with TRBJ1-1; 8 positions agree with TRBD1. Germline CDR1 reads MNHNS; CDR2 reads SASEGT. V trimming: 0 bases; J trimming: 1 base; junction bases outside the gene matches: 4. CDR3 length equals 16 residues. The CDR3 DNA follows: TGTGCCAGCAGTGAAGCTGGGACAGGATGGAACACTGAAGCTTTCTTT. Residues: CASSEAGTGWNTEAFF.

V and J are TRBV5-1 and TRBJ2-5; 9 nucleotides agree with TRBD2. V was clipped by 7 bases and J by 4 bases; unmatched bases: 8. This CDR3 is 14 amino acids long. Germline CDR1 SGHRS, CDR2 YFSETQ. CDR3 in amino acids: CASGIAGAGETQYF. The CDR3 nucleotides read TGCGCCAGCGGAATAGCGGGGGCCGGAGAGACCCAGTACTTC.

The rearrangement links TRBV5-5 to TRBJ1-5, with D perhaps TRBD1 (5 bases). Trimming took 4 bases from V and 2 from J, leaving 13 bases between them. The length of the CDR3 is 15 residues. Germline V CDR1 and CDR2: SGHKS, YYEKEE (reference sequence). CDR3 coding DNA: TGTGCCAGCAGCCGATGGACAAGCGGCAATCAGCCCCAGCATTTT. Its protein is CASSRWTSGNQPQHF. The full variable domain, its missing parts supplied by reference TRBV5-5 and TRBJ1-5, is DAGVTQSPTHLIKTRGQQVTLRCSPISGHKSVSWYQQVLGQGPQFIFQYYEKEERGRGNFPDRFSARQFPNYSSELNVNALLLGDSALYLCASSRWTSGNQPQHFGDGTRLSIL.

This clone was detected only a few times. This sequence joins TRBV11-3 and TRBJ2-7; 7 bases match TRBD1. J lost 4 bases, V lost 6 bases, and 3 bases had no gene match. The CDR3 length is 12 residues. Germline V gene data show CDR1 as SGHNT and CDR2 as YENEEA. CDR3: CASSSTGYEQYF. CDR3 DNA sequence: TGTGCCAGCAGTTCGACAGGGTACGAGCAGTACTTC.

The gene calls are TRBV11-2 and TRBJ1-4; unclear D gene. Germline assignment: CDR1 SGHAT and CDR2 FQNNGV. V lost 1 base to trimming and J lost 0 bases, with 6 bases between them. The CDR3 runs 15 residues. DNA of the CDR3: TGTGCCAGCAGCTTAGCGGTTGCAACTAATGAAAAACTGTTTTTT. Its protein product is CASSLAVATNEKLFF.

The rearrangement uses TRBV27 and TRBJ1-1, with 7 bases that match TRBD1. The germline V gene encodes CDR1 MNHEY and CDR2 SMNVEV (reference sequence). Trimming cost V 1 base and J 7 bases; bases outside gene matches: 9. This CDR3 is built from 15 residues. The CDR3 here is CASSLWSGGSDEAFF. CDR3 sequence (DNA): TGTGCCAGCAGTTTATGGTCAGGGGGGAGTGATGAAGCTTTCTTT.

V usage is TRBV2 and J usage is TRBJ1-3; D unclear. Germline lookup yields CDR1 SNHLY and CDR2 FYNNEI. The V end lost 2 bases, the J end lost 0 bases, and 5 bases lay between the germline ends. The CDR3 is 14 residues long. This CDR3 is CASSERPSGNTIYF. CDR3 in DNA: TGTGCCAGCAGTGAACGTCCCTCTGGAAACACCATATATTTT. The whole variable domain, remainder taken from reference TRBV2 and TRBJ1-3, is EPEVTQTPSHQVTQMGQEVILRCVPISNHLYFYWYRQILGQKVEFLVSFYNNEISEKSEIFDDQFSVERPDGSNFTLKIRSTKLEDSAMYFCASSERPSGNTIYFGEGSWLTVV.

The rearrangement links TRBV18 to TRBJ2-7, with TRBD1 as a possible D gene (5 bases). This CDR3 is built from 13 residues. CDR1 is KGHSH and CDR2 is LQKENI in the germline V gene. Trimming removed 3 bases from V and 7 bases from J, with 13 bases in between. CDR3 in amino acids: CASSPNNRWEQYF. CDR3 in DNA: TGTGCCAGCTCACCGAACAACAGGTGGGAGCAGTACTTC.

The chain links TRBV25-1 to TRBJ2-7; 9 nucleotides align to TRBD1. This CDR3 has 17 amino acids. Germline CDR1 is MGHDK and CDR2 is SYGVNS. V was pared by 4 bases and J by 5 bases, with 15 bases of the junction left unmatched. The CDR3 sequence: CASSALPGQGIMNEQYF. Written as DNA, the CDR3 is TGTGCCAGCAGTGCGCTTCCGGGACAGGGAATAATGAACGAGCAGTACTTC.

This clone came up a few times. CDR3 coding DNA: TGTGCCAGCAGTTCCCCGGGATCTAGCACAGATACGCAGTATTTT. Protein product: CASSSPGSSTDTQYF. The gene calls are TRBV28 and TRBJ2-3, with D possibly matching TRBD2 (5 bases). Germline V gene data show CDR1 as MDHEN and CDR2 as SYDVKM. Trimming left V 4 bases short and J 0 bases short, with 11 bases between. CDR3 length: 15 residues.

This sequence joins TRBV5-4 and TRBJ1-6, with no clear D. The length of the CDR3 is 13 residues. Trimming shortened V by 1 base and J by 10 bases, and 9 bases separated the two germline ends. Germline assignment: CDR1 SGHNT and CDR2 YYREEE (reference sequence). This CDR3 is CASSLFDGSPLHF. The CDR3 nucleotides are TGTGCCAGCAGCTTGTTTGATGGCTCACCCCTCCACTTT.

The chain couples TRBV19 to TRBJ1-5; D ambiguous. The CDR3 sequence is 15 residues long. Germline V gives CDR1 LNHDA, CDR2 SQIVND (reference sequence). The V end was cut by 6 bases, the J end by 4 bases, with 16 bases between. CDR3 in amino acids: CASRVRSGVNQPQHF. Written as DNA, the CDR3 is TGTGCCAGTAGAGTGCGCTCCGGGGTGAATCAGCCCCAGCATTTT.

V is TRBV5-4 and J is TRBJ2-7; D may be TRBD2 (7 bases). CDR3 length: 14 amino acids. CDR1 and CDR2 from the germline V gene are SGHNT and YYREEE (reference sequence). The germline V and J ends were trimmed by 2 bases and 2 bases, with 11 bases remaining between them. The CDR3 loop reads CASSFGGRPYEQYF. CDR3 nucleotide sequence: TGTGCCAGCAGCTTCGGGGGGCGCCCCTACGAGCAGTACTTC.

This clone was counted a single time. One end of the junction fails to match germline, which may point to a read error. The rearrangement joins TRBV2 to TRBJ1-2, with TRBD1 matching over 7 bases. This CDR3 has 14 residues. CDR1 SNHLY and CDR2 FYNNEI come from the germline V gene. The DNA of the CDR3 is TGTGCCAGCAGGGAAGAGACAGGGAACTATGGCTACACCTTC. Protein product: CASREETGNYGYTF.